The 29 T cell receptor beta chains given below trace back to one sample, sequenced in a study of T cells expressing NK-cell markers (dated by TCRdb to between 2020 and 2021). Library construction relied on 5' RACE. TCRdb names Illumina HiSeq 2000 as the instrument used. Reads reprocessed by TCRdb are summarized as one entry per CDR3 protein sequence, and DNA is absent. This sample's table contains about 460,000 distinct CDR3 sequences. 1.4% of the sample goes to the ten largest clones. Sequences were obtained from blood T cells: a sorted CD56 or NKG2C T cell subset, CD4+ or CD8+ T cells, or bulk PBMC T cells (not recorded which). These receptors were taken from a woman aged 45-65 years in good health. Donor details come from another sample of the same person, matched by shared clones.

The gene calls are TRBV12-3 or TRBV12-4 and TRBJ2-5. This CDR3 contains 11 residues. The CDR3 here is CASLEEETQYF.

The CDR3 protein is CASSQESAPRADTQYF. The rearrangement joins TRBV4-2 to TRBJ2-3; TCRdb designates TRBD1, a call that cannot be tested without DNA. This CDR3 spans 16 amino acids. In germline, CDR1 is LGHNA, CDR2 YNFKEQ.

The rearrangement uses TRBV12-3 or TRBV12-4 and TRBJ2-3; TCRdb outputs TRBD2, but without DNA this stays unchecked. The CDR3 totals 17 residues. CDR3 protein: CASSSPRLAGYTDTQYF.

The rearrangement links TRBV3-1 to TRBJ1-2. This CDR3 has 14 amino acids. Germline V gene data show CDR1 as LGHDT and CDR2 as YNNKEL (reference sequence). CDR3 in amino acids: CASSTIQANYGYTF.

The chain combines TRBV20-1 with TRBJ2-2; TCRdb's D gene call, TRBD2, goes unchecked for lack of DNA. Germline loops: CDR1 DFQATT, CDR2 SNEGSKA (reference sequence). CDR3 length equals 18 residues. The CDR3: CSARDIQREASDPGELFF.

The rearrangement uses TRBV5-1 and TRBJ2-1. Germline V gene sequence: CDR1 SGHRS, CDR2 YFSETQ. CDR3 length: 15 residues. The CDR3: CASSLDGTAYNEQFF.

The chain couples TRBV20-1 to TRBJ1-1; TCRdb proposes TRBD1, but this gene call is untestable without DNA. This CDR3 comprises 15 residues. CDR1 is DFQATT and CDR2 is SNEGSKA in the germline V gene (reference sequence). The CDR3: CSARRYRGPGTEAFF.

V usage is TRBV15 and J usage is TRBJ2-7; checking the TCRdb D call of TRBD2 is not possible without DNA. The CDR3 spans 14 residues. Germline V gives CDR1 LNHNV, CDR2 YYDKDF (reference sequence). The CDR3 protein is CATSTTGPAWEQYF.

The CDR3 reads CASSAGLAGGIETQYF. The chain joins TRBV9 to TRBJ2-5; the D call of TRBD2 rests on TCRdb alone, since no DNA is present to check it. The length of the CDR3 is 16 residues. The germline CDR1 and CDR2 sequences are SGDLS and YYNGEE.

The chain uses TRBV24-1 and TRBJ2-2; TCRdb's D gene call, TRBD1, goes unchecked for lack of DNA. This CDR3 is 14 amino acids long. Germline CDR1 KGHDR, CDR2 SFDVKD. CDR3 in amino acids: CATRRGTNTGELFF.

The genes are TRBV18 and TRBJ2-7; TCRdb's D call of TRBD1 is untestable without DNA. Germline CDR1 reads KGHSH; CDR2 reads LQKENI. The CDR3 extends over 16 amino acids. The CDR3 reads CASSPSPYGATYEQYF.

The chain links TRBV20-1 to TRBJ2-5; checking the TCRdb D call of TRBD2 is not possible without DNA. Germline V gene sequence: CDR1 DFQATT, CDR2 SNEGSKA (reference sequence). The CDR3 sequence is 18 residues long. CDR3 sequence reads: CSARDHQGREWREETQYF.

The V gene is TRBV7-9, the J gene TRBJ1-1. CDR3 length: 12 residues. CDR1 and CDR2 (germline): SEHNR, FQNEAQ (reference sequence). The CDR3 sequence is CASSASSSGAFF.

This rearrangement joins TRBV14 to TRBJ2-2; TCRdb proposes TRBD1, but this gene call is untestable without DNA. The CDR3 covers 14 residues. Germline CDR1 reads SGHDN; CDR2 reads FVKESK. The CDR3 is CASSQLAPPGELFF.

V gene TRBV4-1 combines with J gene TRBJ1-4. The CDR3 length is 13 residues. Germline V CDR1 and CDR2: MGHRA, YSYEKL. CDR3 in amino acids: CAGARVLNEKLFF.

J is TRBJ2-5 and V is TRBV27. Germline V gene sequence: CDR1 MNHEY, CDR2 SMNVEV (reference sequence). CDR3 length: 13 residues. CDR3: CASSLSRVGTQYF.

The CDR3 region is CASSLGTGDGYTF. The gene calls are TRBV4-2 and TRBJ1-2; the D call from TCRdb, TRBD1, cannot be confirmed without DNA. The germline CDR1 and CDR2 sequences are LGHNA and YNFKEQ. The CDR3 runs to 13 residues.

CDR3 protein: CSVDGVRNEQFF. This chain links TRBV29-1 with TRBJ2-1; no DNA is available, so the TRBD1 call from TCRdb remains unchecked. CDR1 and CDR2 from the germline V gene are SQVTM and ANQGSEA. This CDR3 is built from 12 residues.

The V gene is TRBV7-8, the J gene TRBJ2-1; TCRdb gives TRBD2 as the D gene, but with no DNA this cannot be confirmed. Germline V gives CDR1 SGHVS, CDR2 FQNEAQ. The CDR3 sequence is 17 residues long. CDR3 residues: CASSLAVAGGSYNEQFF.

The CDR3 sequence is CASRPSFTDTQYF. The chain links TRBV5-1 to TRBJ2-3. The length of the CDR3 is 13 residues. Germline assignment: CDR1 SGHRS and CDR2 YFSETQ.

The rearrangement uses TRBV24-1 and TRBJ2-3; the D call of TRBD2 rests on TCRdb alone, since no DNA is present to check it. Germline assignment: CDR1 KGHDR and CDR2 SFDVKD. This CDR3 spans 18 amino acids. The CDR3 sequence: CATSDFGLGGGAADTQYF.

This chain uses TRBV12-3 or TRBV12-4 with TRBJ1-2; TCRdb proposes TRBD1, but this gene call is untestable without DNA. CDR3 length: 13 amino acids. The CDR3 here is CASSFLQGLGYTF.

The chain couples TRBV3-1 to TRBJ2-1; TCRdb returns TRBD1, unconfirmable since there is no DNA. CDR1 is LGHDT and CDR2 is YNNKEL in the germline V gene (reference sequence). The CDR3 consists of 15 residues. The CDR3 spells CASSQDLLGGDEQFF.

This sequence joins TRBV3-1 and TRBJ2-6. The CDR3 length is 16 residues. The germline CDR1 and CDR2 sequences are LGHDT and YNNKEL (reference sequence). The CDR3 is CASSQEQVSGANVLTF.

This chain connects TRBV4-1 to TRBJ1-6. Germline loops: CDR1 MGHRA, CDR2 YSYEKL. This CDR3 contains 15 residues. CDR3 loop: CASSQRENGNSPLHF.

V is TRBV11-1 and J is TRBJ1-1. There are 11 residues in the CDR3. CDR1 is SGHAT, CDR2 FQDESV, per germline (reference sequence). CDR3 sequence: CASTRDTEAFF.

The V call is TRBV7-2, the J call TRBJ1-1; TCRdb's D call of TRBD1 is untestable without DNA. Germline loops: CDR1 SGHTA, CDR2 FQGNSA. The CDR3 sequence is 13 residues long. CDR3 residues: CASNYRVATEAFF.

V is TRBV3-1 and J is TRBJ1-5; without DNA, the TCRdb call of TRBD1 cannot be checked. CDR3 length equals 18 residues. CDR1 and CDR2 (germline): LGHDT, YNNKEL (reference sequence). This chain's CDR3 is CASSQELGGGARAQPQHF.

The J gene is TRBJ2-1, the V gene TRBV11-3; no DNA is available, so the TRBD2 call from TCRdb remains unchecked. Germline V lookup: CDR1 SGHNT, CDR2 YENEEA. This CDR3 has 14 residues. CDR3 residues: CASSGGLASDEQFF. Full variable domain (missing parts from reference TRBV11-3 and TRBJ2-1): EAGVVQSPRYKIIEKKQPVAFWCNPISGHNTLYWYLQNLGQGPELLIRYENEEAVDDSQLPKDRFSAERLKGVDSTLKIQPAELGDSAVYLCASSGGLASDEQFFGPGTRLTVL.